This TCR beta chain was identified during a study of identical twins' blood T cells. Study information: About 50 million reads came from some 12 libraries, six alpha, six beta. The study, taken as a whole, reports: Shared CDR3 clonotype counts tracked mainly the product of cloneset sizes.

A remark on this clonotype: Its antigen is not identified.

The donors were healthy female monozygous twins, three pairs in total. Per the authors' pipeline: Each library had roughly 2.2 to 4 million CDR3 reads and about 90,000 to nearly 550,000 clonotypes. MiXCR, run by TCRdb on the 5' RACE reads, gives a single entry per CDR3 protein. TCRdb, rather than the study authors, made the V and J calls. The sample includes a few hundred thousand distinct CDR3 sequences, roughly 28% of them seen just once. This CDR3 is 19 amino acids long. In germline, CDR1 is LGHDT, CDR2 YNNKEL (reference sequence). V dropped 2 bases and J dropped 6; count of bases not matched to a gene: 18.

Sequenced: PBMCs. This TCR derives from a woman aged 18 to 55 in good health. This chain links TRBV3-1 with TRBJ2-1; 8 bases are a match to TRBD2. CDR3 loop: CASSQPSGTRSEVFNEQFF. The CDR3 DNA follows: TGTGCCAGCAGCCAACCCTCGGGGACTAGGTCAGAAGTTTTCAATGAGCAGTTCTTC.